The clone carrying this T cell receptor beta chain was counted once. This sample was included in a study of blood T cell repertoires in COVID-19. Study-wide context: Researchers got acute and convalescent COVID-19 samples from the United States, Italy and Spain.

Individuals aged roughly 18 to 90 years were recruited from some 26 US areas. Participants reported their clinical history, and cohort assignment relied on those reports. TCRdb's copy holds only in-frame clones and misses some; the assay was immunoSEQ multiplex PCR. The profile shows roughly 430,000 clones, roughly 90% of them singletons. V shed 8 bases and J 3 bases; nucleotides not matched to a gene: 6. This CDR3 comprises 14 residues. Germline CDR1 SSHAT, CDR2 FNYEAQ (reference sequence). Material: PBMCs or T cells enriched from blood (not recorded which). This receptor was identified in a woman in her thirties or forties with acute COVID-19. The chain uses TRBV7-7 and TRBJ2-3; the match to TRBD2 covers 9 bases. CDR3 bases: TGTGCCAGCTCTCTAGCGGGGTTGACAGATACGCAGTATTTT. Translated, it gives CASSLAGLTDTQYF.